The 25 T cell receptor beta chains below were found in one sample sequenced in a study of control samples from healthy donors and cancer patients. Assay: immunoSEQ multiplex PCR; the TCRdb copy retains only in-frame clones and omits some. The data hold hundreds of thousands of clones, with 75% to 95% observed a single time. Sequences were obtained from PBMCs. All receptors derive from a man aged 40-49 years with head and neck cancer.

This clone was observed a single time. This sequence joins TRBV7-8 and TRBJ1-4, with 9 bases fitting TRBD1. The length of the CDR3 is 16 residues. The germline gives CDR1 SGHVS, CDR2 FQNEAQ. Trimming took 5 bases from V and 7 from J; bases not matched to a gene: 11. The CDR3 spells CASSPFPQGAGEKLFF. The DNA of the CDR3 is TGTGCCAGCAGCCCCTTTCCACAGGGGGCGGGTGAAAAACTGTTTTTT. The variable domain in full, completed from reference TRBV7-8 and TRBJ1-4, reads GAGVSQSPRYKVAKRGQDVALRCDPISGHVSLFWYQQALGQGPEFLTYFQNEAQLDKSGLPSDRFFAERPEGSVSTLKIQRTQQEDSAVYLCASSPFPQGAGEKLFFGSGTQLSVL.

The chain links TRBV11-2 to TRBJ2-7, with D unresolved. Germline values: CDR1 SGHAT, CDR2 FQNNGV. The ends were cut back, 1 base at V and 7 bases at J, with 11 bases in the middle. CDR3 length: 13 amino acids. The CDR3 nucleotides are TGTGCCAGCAGCTTAGCCATCCCTGGAGAGCAGTACTTC. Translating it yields CASSLAIPGEQYF.

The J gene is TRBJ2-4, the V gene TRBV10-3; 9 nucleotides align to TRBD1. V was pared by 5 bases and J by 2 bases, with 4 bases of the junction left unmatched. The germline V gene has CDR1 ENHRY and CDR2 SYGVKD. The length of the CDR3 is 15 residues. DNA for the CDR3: TGTGCCATCAGTCCGGGACAGGGAACCAAAAACATTCAGTACTTC. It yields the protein CAISPGQGTKNIQYF.

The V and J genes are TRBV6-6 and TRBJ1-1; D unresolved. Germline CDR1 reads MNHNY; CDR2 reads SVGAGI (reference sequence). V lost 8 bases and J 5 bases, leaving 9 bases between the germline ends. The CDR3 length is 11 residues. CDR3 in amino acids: CASGPRTEAFF. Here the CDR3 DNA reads TGTGCCAGCGGTCCCAGGACTGAAGCTTTCTTT.

The CDR3 reads CATSDPGGQGVQQYF. The CDR3, as DNA: TGTGCCACCAGTGACCCCGGAGGACAGGGGGTTCAGCAGTACTTC. V gene TRBV24-1 combines with J gene TRBJ2-7; 10 bases fit TRBD1. V shed 4 bases and J 8 bases; nucleotides not matched to a gene: 10. In germline, CDR1 is KGHDR, CDR2 SFDVKD. The CDR3 is made up of 15 amino acids.

CDR3: CASSPSGAGANEAFF. As DNA, the CDR3 is TGTGCCAGCAGCCCCTCGGGGGCAGGGGCTAATGAAGCTTTCTTT. The V call is TRBV7-8, the J call TRBJ1-1; D perhaps matches TRBD1 (6 bases). V lost 5 bases to trimming and J lost 7 bases, with 20 bases between them. The CDR3 contains 15 residues. Germline V gene lookup returns CDR1 SGHVS and CDR2 FQNEAQ.

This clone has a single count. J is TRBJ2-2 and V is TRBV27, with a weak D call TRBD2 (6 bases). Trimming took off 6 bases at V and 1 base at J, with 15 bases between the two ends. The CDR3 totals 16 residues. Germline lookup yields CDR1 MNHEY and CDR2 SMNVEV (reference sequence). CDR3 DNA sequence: TGTGCCAGCAGAAAGGGGTCCGGGGGGAACACCGGGGAGCTGTTTTTT. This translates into CASRKGSGGNTGELFF.

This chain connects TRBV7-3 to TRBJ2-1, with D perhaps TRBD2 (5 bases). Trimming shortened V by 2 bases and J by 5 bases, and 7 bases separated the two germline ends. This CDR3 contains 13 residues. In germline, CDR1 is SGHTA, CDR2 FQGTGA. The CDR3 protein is CASSLGLNNEQFF. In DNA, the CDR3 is TGTGCCAGCAGCTTAGGACTCAACAATGAGCAGTTCTTC. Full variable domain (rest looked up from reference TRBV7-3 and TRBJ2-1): GAGVSQTPSNKVTEKGKYVELRCDPISGHTALYWYRQSLGQGPEFLIYFQGTGAADDSGLPNDRFFAVRPEGSVSTLKIQRTERGDSAVYLCASSLGLNNEQFFGPGTRLTVL.

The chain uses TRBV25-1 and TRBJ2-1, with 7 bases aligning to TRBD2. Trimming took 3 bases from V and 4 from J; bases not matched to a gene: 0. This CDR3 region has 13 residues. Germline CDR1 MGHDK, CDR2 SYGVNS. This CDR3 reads CASSERGYNEQFF. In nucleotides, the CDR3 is TGTGCCAGCAGTGAGCGGGGGTACAATGAGCAGTTCTTC.

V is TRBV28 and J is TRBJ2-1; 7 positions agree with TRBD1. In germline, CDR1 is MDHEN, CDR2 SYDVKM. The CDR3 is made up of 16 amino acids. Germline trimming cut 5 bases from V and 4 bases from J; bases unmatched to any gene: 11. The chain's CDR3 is CASSIRQGRVYNEQFF. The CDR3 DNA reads TGTGCCAGCAGTATCAGACAGGGTCGGGTTTACAATGAGCAGTTCTTC.

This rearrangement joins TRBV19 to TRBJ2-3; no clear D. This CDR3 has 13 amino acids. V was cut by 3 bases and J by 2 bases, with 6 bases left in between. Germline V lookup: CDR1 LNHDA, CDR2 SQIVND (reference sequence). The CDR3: CASSMRATDTQYF. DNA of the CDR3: TGTGCCAGTAGTATGCGTGCCACAGATACGCAGTATTTT.

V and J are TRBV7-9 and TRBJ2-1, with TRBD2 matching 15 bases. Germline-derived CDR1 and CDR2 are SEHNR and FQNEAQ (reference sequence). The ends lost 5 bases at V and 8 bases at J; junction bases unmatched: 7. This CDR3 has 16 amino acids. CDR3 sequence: CASSPGLAGGLDEQFF. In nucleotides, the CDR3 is TGTGCCAGCAGCCCCGGACTAGCGGGGGGGCTGGATGAGCAGTTCTTC.

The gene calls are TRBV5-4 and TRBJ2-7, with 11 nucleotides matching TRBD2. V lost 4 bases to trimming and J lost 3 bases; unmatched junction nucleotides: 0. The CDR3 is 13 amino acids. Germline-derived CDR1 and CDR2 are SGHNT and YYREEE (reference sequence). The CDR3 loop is CASSGTSGYEQYF. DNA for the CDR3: TGTGCCAGCAGCGGGACTAGCGGCTACGAGCAGTACTTC.

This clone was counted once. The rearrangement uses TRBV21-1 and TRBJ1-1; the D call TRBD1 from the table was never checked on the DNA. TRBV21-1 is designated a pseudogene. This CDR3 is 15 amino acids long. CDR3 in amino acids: CASSKVHIPGTEAFF. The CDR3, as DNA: TGTGCCAGCAGCAAAGTTCACATACCCGGGACAGAAGCTTTCTTT.

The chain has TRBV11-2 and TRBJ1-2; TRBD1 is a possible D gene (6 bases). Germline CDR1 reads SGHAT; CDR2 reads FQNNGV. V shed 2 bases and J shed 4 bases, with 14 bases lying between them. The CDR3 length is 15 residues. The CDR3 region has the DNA TGTGCCAGCAGCTTATCCACGACAGGCCTCTATGGCTACACCTTC. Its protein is CASSLSTTGLYGYTF.

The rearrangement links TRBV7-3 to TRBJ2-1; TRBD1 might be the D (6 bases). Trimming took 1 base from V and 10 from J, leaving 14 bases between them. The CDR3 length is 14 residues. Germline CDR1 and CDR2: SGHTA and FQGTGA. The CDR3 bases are TGTGCCAGCAGCTTAATCGTACAGGGTGGAGAGCAGTTCTTC. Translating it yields CASSLIVQGGEQFF.

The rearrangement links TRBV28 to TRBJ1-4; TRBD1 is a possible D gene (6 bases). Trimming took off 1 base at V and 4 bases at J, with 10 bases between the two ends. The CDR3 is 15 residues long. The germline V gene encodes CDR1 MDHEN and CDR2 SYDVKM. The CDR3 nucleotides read TGTGCCAGCAGTTTATTTGACAGGATTAATGAAAAACTGTTTTTT. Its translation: CASSLFDRINEKLFF.

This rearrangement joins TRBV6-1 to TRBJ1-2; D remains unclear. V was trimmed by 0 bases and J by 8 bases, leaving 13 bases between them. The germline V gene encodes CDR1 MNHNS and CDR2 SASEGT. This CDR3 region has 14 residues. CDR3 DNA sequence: TGTGCCAGCAGTGAAGCGCTGGAAGTCCGGGGCTACACCTTC. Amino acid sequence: CASSEALEVRGYTF.

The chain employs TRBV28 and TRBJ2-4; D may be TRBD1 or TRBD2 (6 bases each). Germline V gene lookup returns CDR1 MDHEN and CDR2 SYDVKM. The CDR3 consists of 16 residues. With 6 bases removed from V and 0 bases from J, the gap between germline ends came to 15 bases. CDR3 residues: CASSLTGAVAKNIQYF. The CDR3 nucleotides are TGTGCCAGCAGCCTCACGGGGGCCGTAGCCAAAAACATTCAGTACTTC.

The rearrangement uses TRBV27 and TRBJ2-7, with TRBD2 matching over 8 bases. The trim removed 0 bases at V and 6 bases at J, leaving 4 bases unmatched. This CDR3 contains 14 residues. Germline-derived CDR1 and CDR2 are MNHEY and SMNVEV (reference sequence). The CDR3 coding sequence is TGTGCCAGCAGTTTATCCGCGGGACTAGTCGAGCAGTACTTC. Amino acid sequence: CASSLSAGLVEQYF.

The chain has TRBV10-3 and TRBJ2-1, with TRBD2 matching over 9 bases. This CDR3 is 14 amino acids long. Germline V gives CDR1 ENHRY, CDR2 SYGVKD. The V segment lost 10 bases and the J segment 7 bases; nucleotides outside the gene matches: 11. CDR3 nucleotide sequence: TGTGCCACCCTCTTAGCGGGAGTTGAGAATGAGCAGTTCTTC. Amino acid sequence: CATLLAGVENEQFF.

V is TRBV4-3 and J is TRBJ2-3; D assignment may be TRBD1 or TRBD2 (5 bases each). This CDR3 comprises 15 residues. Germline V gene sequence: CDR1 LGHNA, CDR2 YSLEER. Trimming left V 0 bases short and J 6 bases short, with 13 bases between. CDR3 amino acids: CASSQDYRGRDTQYF. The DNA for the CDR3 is TGCGCCAGCAGCCAAGATTATCGGGGCCGGGATACGCAGTATTTT.

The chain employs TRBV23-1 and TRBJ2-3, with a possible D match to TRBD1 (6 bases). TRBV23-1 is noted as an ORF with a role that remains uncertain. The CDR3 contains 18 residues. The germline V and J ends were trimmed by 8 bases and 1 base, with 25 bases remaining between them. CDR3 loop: CASDFLSDRKAGTDTQYF. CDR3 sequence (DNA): TGCGCCAGCGACTTCCTCTCCGACAGGAAAGCGGGCACAGATACGCAGTATTTT.

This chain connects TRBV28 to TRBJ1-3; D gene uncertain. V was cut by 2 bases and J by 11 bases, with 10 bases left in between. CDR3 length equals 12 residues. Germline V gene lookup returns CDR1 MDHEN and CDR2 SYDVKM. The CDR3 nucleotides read TGTGCCAGCAGTTTAGGCAATCCATCCATATATTTT. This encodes CASSLGNPSIYF.

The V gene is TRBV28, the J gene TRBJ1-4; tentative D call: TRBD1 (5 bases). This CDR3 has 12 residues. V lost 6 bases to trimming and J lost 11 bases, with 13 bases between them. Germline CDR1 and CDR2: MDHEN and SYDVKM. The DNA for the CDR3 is TGTGCCAGCAGCAGGGAGGCGAGGAAACTGTTTTTT. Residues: CASSREARKLFF.